The 19 T cell receptor beta chains below all came from one sample that was sequenced in a study of blood T cells in healthy people across ages. The authors ran a second PCR of roughly 6 to 11 cycles using a sample-barcoded 5' primer and a J-beta primer mix. TCRdb fed the 5' RACE reads into MiXCR, producing one record per CDR3 protein. Among some 860,000 distinct CDR3 sequences listed, 56% were seen once. The specimen sequenced was blood. The receptors were gathered from a man between 40 and 49 years old in good health.

A few counts support this clonotype. This chain uses TRBV9 with TRBJ2-3; 7 nucleotides align to TRBD1. Per germline, CDR1 SGDLS and CDR2 YYNGEE. The CDR3 spans 14 residues. V dropped 6 bases and J dropped 2; count of bases not matched to a gene: 6. CDR3 residues: CASNPTGNTDTQYF. The CDR3 bases are TGTGCCAGCAACCCGACAGGGAACACAGATACGCAGTATTTT.

The chain is built from TRBV29-1 and TRBJ2-3; 7 bases fit TRBD1. The CDR3 is made up of 14 amino acids. Per germline, CDR1 SQVTM and CDR2 ANQGSEA. J lost 0 bases, V lost 8 bases, and 8 bases had no gene match. This chain's CDR3 is CSSDLGQSTDTQYF. The CDR3 DNA follows: TGCAGCTCAGACCTGGGACAGAGCACAGATACGCAGTATTTT.

The rearrangement uses TRBV24-1 and TRBJ1-2, with D perhaps TRBD1 (6 bases). With 4 bases removed from V and 4 bases from J, the gap between germline ends came to 18 bases. The CDR3 is 16 amino acids. CDR1 is KGHDR, CDR2 SFDVKD, per germline. CDR3 sequence reads: CATSETPGQEPYGYTF. In DNA form, the CDR3 reads TGTGCCACCAGTGAAACACCGGGACAAGAGCCCTATGGCTACACCTTC.

This clonotype was seen just once. The genes are TRBV7-2 and TRBJ2-5, with D possibly being TRBD1 or TRBD2 (5 bases each). V was shortened by 1 base and J by 5 bases, with 14 bases between the two germline ends. Germline lookup yields CDR1 SGHTA and CDR2 FQGNSA. CDR3 size: 15 residues. DNA of the CDR3: TGTGCCAGCAGCTTAGAGGGGAGAAGATCGGAGACCCAGTACTTC. Translation gives CASSLEGRRSETQYF.

A note on this clonotype: One junction end disagrees with the germline gene, perhaps due to a read error. The V call is TRBV5-1, the J call TRBJ2-3, with unresolved D. Germline V gives CDR1 SGHRS, CDR2 YFSETQ. This CDR3 comprises 16 residues. The CDR3 DNA is TGCGCCGGCAGCTTGGCCCCCTTCCAGGCCGGAGATACGCAGTATTTT. Protein sequence: CAGSLAPFQAGDTQYF.

The chain recombines TRBV5-1 with TRBJ2-1; D not certain. The CDR3 has 12 amino acids. Per the germline V gene, CDR1 is SGHRS and CDR2 is YFSETQ. Trimming removed 5 bases at V and 8 bases at J, with 11 bases between. The chain's CDR3 is CASRDNGYEQFF. The CDR3 nucleotides are TGCGCCAGCAGAGATAACGGATATGAGCAGTTCTTC.

This chain uses TRBV19 with TRBJ1-1; D is uncertain. Germline V CDR1 and CDR2: LNHDA, SQIVND (reference sequence). The CDR3 runs to 13 residues. V was cut by 1 base and J by 1 base, with 4 bases left in between. This chain's CDR3 is CASSIGSNTEAFF. Written as DNA, the CDR3 is TGTGCCAGTAGTATAGGCTCGAACACTGAAGCTTTCTTT.

This clonotype appeared a few times. V is TRBV5-1 and J is TRBJ2-3, with D unresolved. Germline V gene data show CDR1 as SGHRS and CDR2 as YFSETQ. The CDR3 extends over 15 amino acids. V lost 0 bases to trimming and J lost 1 base, with 9 bases between them. The CDR3 DNA sequence: TGCGCCAGCAGCTTGGGTATTTCCGGCACAGATACGCAGTATTTT. This translates into CASSLGISGTDTQYF.

This clonotype was counted between two and nine times. This sequence joins TRBV28 and TRBJ2-5; D is unresolved. The CDR3 is 16 amino acids. V shed 5 bases and J shed 4 bases, with 20 bases lying between them. Germline V gene sequence: CDR1 MDHEN, CDR2 SYDVKM. CDR3 protein: CASSTYRTAAVETQYF. The DNA of the CDR3 is TGTGCCAGCAGTACATATCGGACCGCTGCGGTAGAGACCCAGTACTTC.

This clonotype was seen only a few times. CDR3: CSVLGGIEGISYEQYF. CDR3 DNA: TGCAGCGTCCTGGGGGGGATAGAGGGTATCTCCTACGAGCAGTACTTC. The gene calls are TRBV29-1 and TRBJ2-7; 7 nucleotides align to TRBD2. This CDR3 region has 16 residues. Germline values: CDR1 SQVTM, CDR2 ANQGSEA. Trimming took 6 bases from V and 0 from J; bases not matched to a gene: 14.

CDR3 loop: CASNHGTGDGYTF. The CDR3 DNA reads TGTGCCAGCAACCACGGGACAGGGGATGGCTACACCTTC. V is TRBV6-1 and J is TRBJ1-2; 10 nucleotides agree with TRBD1. V dropped 7 bases and J dropped 6; count of bases not matched to a gene: 5. This CDR3 comprises 13 residues. The germline V gene has CDR1 MNHNS and CDR2 SASEGT.

This chain links TRBV7-2 with TRBJ1-1; 8 bases are a match to TRBD1. V was pared by 2 bases and J by 11 bases, with 7 bases of the junction left unmatched. Germline V lookup: CDR1 SGHTA, CDR2 FQGNSA. CDR3 length equals 13 residues. CDR3 sequence reads: CASSLLQGAAAFF. In DNA form, the CDR3 reads TGTGCCAGCAGCTTACTGCAGGGGGCTGCGGCTTTCTTT.

This clonotype came up a few times. The chain joins TRBV4-2 to TRBJ2-1; 7 positions match TRBD2. J was trimmed by 0 bases and V by 0 bases; bases with no gene match: 8. CDR3 size: 18 residues. CDR1 is LGHNA, CDR2 YNFKEQ, per germline. As DNA, the CDR3 is TGTGCCAGCAGCCAAGATTGGGCGGGGGACCACTCCTACAATGAGCAGTTCTTC. It yields the protein CASSQDWAGDHSYNEQFF.

This clonotype has at least ten counts. The chain couples TRBV28 to TRBJ1-2, with 11 positions matching TRBD1. The CDR3 is 17 residues long. V lost 1 base and J lost 2; bases outside the gene matches: 6. Germline V CDR1 and CDR2: MDHEN, SYDVKM. The chain's CDR3 is CASSLSGTGGLNYGYTF. For the CDR3, the DNA is TGTGCCAGCAGTTTATCCGGGACAGGGGGGCTGAACTATGGCTACACCTTC.

This clonotype was seen more than once but under ten times. The J gene is TRBJ2-6, the V gene TRBV5-1; D is ambiguous. CDR3 length: 15 residues. Between the trimmed V and J ends, which lost 4 bases and 0 bases, there was a span of 8 bases. Looked up from germline, CDR1 is SGHRS and CDR2 is YFSETQ. The CDR3 sequence: CASSIEDSGANVLTF. Written as DNA, the CDR3 is TGCGCCAGCAGCATTGAGGACTCTGGGGCCAACGTCCTGACTTTC.

V and J are TRBV20-1 and TRBJ1-2; TRBD1 matches 8 bases. The germline gives CDR1 DFQATT, CDR2 SNEGSKA (reference sequence). CDR3 size: 18 residues. J lost 0 bases, V lost 2 bases, and 14 bases had no gene match. For the CDR3, the DNA is TGCAGTGCTAGACCCCCTAGGGACAGGAGCGGGCCTAACTATGGCTACACCTTC. This translates into CSARPPRDRSGPNYGYTF.

This clonotype was seen only a few times. This rearrangement joins TRBV11-2 to TRBJ2-1; D unresolved. Looked up from germline, CDR1 is SGHAT and CDR2 is FQNNGV. The CDR3 contains 13 residues. V was cut by 1 base and J by 5 bases, with 6 bases left in between. The CDR3 nucleotides are TGTGCCAGCAGCTTAGTGTGGGACAATGAGCAGTTCTTC. Encoded protein: CASSLVWDNEQFF.

In DNA form, the CDR3 reads TGTGCCAGCAGTCCCCCTGCGCTGGGCGAGCAGTACTTC. Translated, it gives CASSPPALGEQYF. The chain links TRBV6-5 to TRBJ2-4, with unresolved D. The J call is uncertain, as TRBJ2-7 better fits the DNA end. Germline V lookup: CDR1 MNHEY, CDR2 SVGAGI. The CDR3 is made up of 13 amino acids.

In its sample, this clonotype was seen once. This chain joins TRBV6-4 and TRBJ1-2; D call uncertain. V was trimmed by 4 bases and J by 4 bases, leaving 13 bases between them. Germline CDR1 reads MRHNA; CDR2 reads SNTAGT. The CDR3 covers 14 residues. CDR3 nucleotide sequence: TGTGCCAGCAGTGGAGGACCGGGCGGCTATGGCTACACCTTC. Amino acids: CASSGGPGGYGYTF.